Sequencing of this T cell receptor beta chain was carried out in a study of blood T cell repertoires in COVID-19. Study overall: COVID-19 samples, acute and convalescent, were from the United States, Italy and Spain. T cells, B-cell-depleted T cells, or PBMCs supplied cDNA or gDNA.

Comments on this clone: The sample contains more than one DNA sequence encoding this CDR3.

In the original analysis: Quantification of nucleated cells was approximated via reference gene primer amplification. Sequenced by immunoSEQ multiplex PCR; TCRdb stores in-frame clones only, minus some. V, J and clone size were drawn from that table, and D and trimming were deduced from the DNA. Of about 400,000 clones listed, roughly 90% were seen once; the top ten hold roughly 4%. Germline trimming cut 6 bases from V and 8 bases from J; bases unmatched to any gene: 15. The CDR3 is 15 residues long. CDR1 is SNHLY and CDR2 is FYNNEI in the germline V gene. Sequencing input: peripheral blood. The rearrangement uses TRBV2 and TRBJ1-2; the match to TRBD1 covers 7 bases. The sequence derives from a young woman with acute or convalescent COVID-19. Here the CDR3 reads CASRDLDREAKGYTF. CDR3 DNA: TGTGCCAGCAGGGACCTTGACAGGGAGGCCAAAGGCTACACCTTC.